Presented here are 6 T cell receptor beta chains from one specimen sequenced in a study of long-term antiretroviral therapy in people with HIV. With survey level as its setting, the immunoSEQ assay was v3.0. Only in-frame clones appear in the TCRdb table, and some are missing; sequencing was by immunoSEQ multiplex PCR. This table has some 22,000 clones, 70% to 90% appearing once. The sample was unsorted PBMCs, taken 1.3 years after starting antiretroviral therapy. The receptors shown here come from a man aged 55 to 70 with HIV.

V is TRBV11-2 and J is TRBJ2-5; no firm D call. This CDR3 has 13 amino acids. The germline V and J ends were trimmed by 1 base and 2 bases, with 5 bases remaining between them. CDR1 is SGHAT and CDR2 is FQNNGV in the germline V gene. The chain's CDR3 is CASSLVPQETQYF. CDR3 nucleotides: TGTGCCAGCAGCTTAGTCCCACAAGAGACCCAGTACTTC.

This clone was seen once. The chain is built from TRBV5-1 and TRBJ2-1; D is ambiguous. Germline CDR1 is SGHRS and CDR2 is YFSETQ. CDR3 size: 14 residues. Trimming took 3 bases from V and 15 from J, leaving 22 bases between them. The CDR3 reads CASSSILSGIPPFF. The CDR3, as DNA: TGCGCCAGCAGCTCCATCCTCAGTGGGATACCTCCGTTCTTC.

The V gene is TRBV27, the J gene TRBJ2-1, with 11 positions matching TRBD2. From germline, CDR1 is MNHEY and CDR2 SMNVEV (reference sequence). The CDR3 runs 16 residues. V was pared by 5 bases and J by 3 bases, with 6 bases of the junction left unmatched. Here the CDR3 reads CASSPELAGGYNEQFF. The CDR3 coding sequence is TGTGCCAGCAGTCCCGAGCTAGCGGGAGGCTACAATGAGCAGTTCTTC.

The chain carries TRBV5-1 and TRBJ1-1; TRBD1 agrees at 7 bases. Germline V gene lookup returns CDR1 SGHRS and CDR2 YFSETQ. The ends lost 4 bases at V and 2 bases at J; junction bases unmatched: 8. The CDR3 runs 15 residues. The CDR3 loop is CASSTTGTENTEAFF. The DNA for the CDR3 is TGCGCCAGCAGCACGACCGGGACAGAAAACACTGAAGCTTTCTTT.

V and J are TRBV19 and TRBJ2-7, with TRBD2 matching 13 bases. Germline trimming cut 3 bases from V and 2 bases from J; bases unmatched to any gene: 4. The CDR3 contains 16 residues. Germline V gene sequence: CDR1 LNHDA, CDR2 SQIVND (reference sequence). The CDR3 reads CASSIGTSGDTYEQYF. DNA for the CDR3: TGTGCCAGTAGTATCGGGACTAGCGGGGATACCTACGAGCAGTACTTC.

The chain recombines TRBV6-6 with TRBJ2-3; D is ambiguous. This CDR3 is 13 amino acids long. Germline-derived CDR1 and CDR2 are MNHNY and SVGAGI (reference sequence). The germline V and J ends were trimmed by 7 bases and 2 bases, with 10 bases remaining between them. The CDR3 spells CASNRKNTDTQYF. For the CDR3, the DNA is TGTGCCAGCAATCGGAAGAACACAGATACGCAGTATTTT.